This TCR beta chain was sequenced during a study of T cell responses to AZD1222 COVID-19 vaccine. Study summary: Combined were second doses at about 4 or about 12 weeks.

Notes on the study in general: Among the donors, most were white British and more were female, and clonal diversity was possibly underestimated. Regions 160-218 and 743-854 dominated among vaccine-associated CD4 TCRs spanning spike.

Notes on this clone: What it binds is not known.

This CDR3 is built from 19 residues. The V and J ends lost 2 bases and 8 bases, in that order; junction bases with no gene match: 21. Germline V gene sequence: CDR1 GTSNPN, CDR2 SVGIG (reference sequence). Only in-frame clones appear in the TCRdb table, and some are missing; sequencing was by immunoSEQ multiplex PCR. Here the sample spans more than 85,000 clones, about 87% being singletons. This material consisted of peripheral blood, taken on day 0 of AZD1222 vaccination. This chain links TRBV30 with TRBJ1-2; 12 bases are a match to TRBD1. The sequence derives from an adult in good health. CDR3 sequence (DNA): TGTGCCTGGAGTCCTATTACAACCGCCGGGACAGGGGGCCGTCACGGCTACACCTTC. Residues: CAWSPITTAGTGGRHGYTF.